This T cell receptor beta chain was sequenced for a study of low-dose radiotherapy and immunotherapy resistance in tumors. There are many counts of this clonotype. Time point: after trial treatment. Treatment denoted: LDRT plus nivolumab, ipilimumab, low-dose cyclophosphamide and aspirin (RACIN trial). TRAV- and TRBV-specific primers, spanning alpha and beta chains, primed first-strand cDNA. TCR amplification ran 15 to 20 PCR cycles using constant-region and V-primer adapter primers. TCRdb independently ran MiXCR on the reads; one entry per CDR3 protein. The profile shows some 38,000 distinct CDR3 sequences, less than 25% of them singletons. The TCR was taken from a female donor with ovarian cancer. The sequencing here drew on PBMCs, taken after low-dose radiotherapy plus immunotherapy.

CDR3 residues: CSVFRGSGGNEQFF. The CDR3 nucleotides read TGCAGCGTCTTTAGGGGGAGTGGAGGCAATGAGCAGTTCTTC. The genes are TRBV29-1 and TRBJ2-1; perhaps TRBD1 as D (6 bases). CDR3 length equals 14 residues. CDR1 is SQVTM and CDR2 is ANQGSEA in the germline V gene. Between the trimmed V and J ends, which lost 6 bases and 6 bases, there was a span of 18 bases.